This is a list of T cell receptor beta chains from one sample in a study of T-cell reconstitution after alpha-beta-depleted transplantation in children. TCRdb processed the PCR reads anew with MiXCR; each CDR3 protein has one entry. The sample yields about 290,000 distinct CDR3 sequences, over 9.5% seen once. The input for sequencing was PBMCs, taken before TCRalphabeta/CD19-depleted stem cell transplant. The receptor source for this set is a boy younger than two with acute myeloid leukemia, due to receive a stem cell transplant. Both conserved end residues are part of each CDR3. The D gene is left open where the match is weak. Only part of the rows carry a size: once, few, many, or a class if the clone is expanded.

>TRBV7-2|.|TRBJ2-3|many
TGTGCCAGCAGCTTAAACCCGGGGTCTAGCACAGATACGCAGTATTTT
CASSLNPGSSTDTQYF
>TRBV5-1|.|TRBJ2-6|many
TGCGCCAGCAGCCCACCACCCGGTGGGGCCAACGTCCTGACTTTC
CASSPPPGGANVLTF
>TRBV10-3|TRBD2|TRBJ2-2|.
TGTGCCATCAGTGACCCGGGACTAGCGGGTTCCACCGGGGAGCTGTTTTTT
CAISDPGLAGSTGELFF
>TRBV12-3/TRBV12-4|.|TRBJ1-1|many
TGTGCCAGCAGTCTTGAGGCCATCCCGAACACTGAAGCTTTCTTT
CASSLEAIPNTEAFF
>TRBV11-2|TRBD1|TRBJ2-1|many
TGTGCCAGCAGGGACTACAGGGGGCCCTCCTACAATGAGCAGTTCTTC
CASRDYRGPSYNEQFF
>TRBV4-3|.|TRBJ2-2|.
TGCGCCAGCAGCCAAGAAGGAGGGAACACCGGGGAGCTGTTTTTT
CASSQEGGNTGELFF
>TRBV28|.|TRBJ1-1|many
TGTGCCAGCAGTTACCCCCGGGGGCTGGGCACTGAAGCTTTCTTT
CASSYPRGLGTEAFF
>TRBV25-1|.|TRBJ2-5|many
TGTGCCAGCAGTGAATTCAGGGCCCCTCAAGAGACCCAGTACTTC
CASSEFRAPQETQYF
>TRBV10-3|TRBD1|TRBJ2-7|many
TGTGCCATCAGTGGGGGCCGGGACAGCTCCTACGAGCAGTACTTC
CAISGGRDSSYEQYF
>TRBV12-3/TRBV12-4|TRBD2|TRBJ2-7|many
TGTGCCAGCAGTTTGAGACGGGGGGTCTACGAGCAGTACTTC
CASSLRRGVYEQYF
>TRBV2|TRBD1|TRBJ1-2|few
TGTGCCAGCAGTGAAGACAGGGGGCCGTATGGCTACACCTTC
CASSEDRGPYGYTF
>TRBV19|.|TRBJ2-6|.
TGTGCCAGTCTAGGGGTTGGGGCCAACGTCCTGACTTTC
CASLGVGANVLTF
>TRBV12-3/TRBV12-4|.|TRBJ2-6|many
TGTGCCAGCAGGCCTGTGGGGGCTTCCAACGTCCTGACTTTC
CASRPVGASNVLTF
>TRBV10-3|TRBD1|TRBJ2-7|.
TGTGCCATTGCCCCACAGGGGTACTCCTACGAGCAGTACTTC
CAIAPQGYSYEQYF
>TRBV5-4|TRBD1|TRBJ2-3|.
TGTGCCAGCAGCACCGACAGGGAAGTGGCAGATACGCAGTATTTT
CASSTDREVADTQYF
>TRBV6-1|TRBD2|TRBJ2-1|.
TGTGCCAGCAGTCCCGGGACTAGCGGATCCGTGACCTACAATGAGCAGTTCTTC
CASSPGTSGSVTYNEQFF
>TRBV7-9|.|TRBJ2-7|many
TGTGCCAGCAGACCCGACCATACCTACGAGCAGTACTTC
CASRPDHTYEQYF
>TRBV20-1|TRBD2|TRBJ2-1|many
TGCAGTGCTAGATCACTAGCGGGAGAAGGCAACAATGAGCAGTTCTTC
CSARSLAGEGNNEQFF
>TRBV29-1|TRBD1|TRBJ2-7|many
TGCAGCGTTGCCGGGACAGGGAACTACGAGCAGTACTTC
CSVAGTGNYEQYF
>TRBV12-3/TRBV12-4|.|TRBJ2-7|few
TGTGCCAGCAGCCCAGGTGTGGGTGGAGAGCAGTACTTC
CASSPGVGGEQYF
>TRBV28|TRBD1|TRBJ2-7|.
TGTGGCAGCAGCCTGAGACAGGGTATCTACGAGCAGTACTTC
CGSSLRQGIYEQYF
>TRBV10-3|.|TRBJ1-1|many
TGTGCCATCAGGAACCACCGGGGGGCAGGAAACACTGAAGCTTTCTTT
CAIRNHRGAGNTEAFF
>TRBV18|.|TRBJ2-1|.
TGTGCCAGCTCACCAATGGCAGCGAGCTCCTACAATGAGCAGTTCTTC
CASSPMAASSYNEQFF
>TRBV25-1|TRBD2|TRBJ2-7|many
TGTGCCAGCTCCGTCGGACTAGCGTCCTACGAGCAGTACTTC
CASSVGLASYEQYF
>TRBV12-3/TRBV12-4|TRBD1|TRBJ2-7|.
TGTGCCAGCAACCGACAGGGGGCATCCTACGAGCAGTACTTC
CASNRQGASYEQYF
>TRBV5-6|.|TRBJ1-1|.
TGTGCCAGCAGCGCCGGATACACTGAAGCTTTCTTT
CASSAGYTEAFF
>TRBV15|.|TRBJ1-5|many
TGTGCCACCAGCAGAGATAGGGAGTCGAGCAATCAGCCCCAGCATTTT
CATSRDRESSNQPQHF
>TRBV5-1|TRBD2|TRBJ2-1|few
TGCGCCAGCAGCCCTAGCGGGACTTCCTACAATGAGCAGTTCTTC
CASSPSGTSYNEQFF
>TRBV20-1|.|TRBJ2-7|few
TGCAGTGCTTCCACCGTAACCGGCTACGAGCAGTACTTC
CSASTVTGYEQYF
>TRBV10-3|.|TRBJ2-5|many
TGTGCCATCAGTGAGTCACAGGGAGGGGAGACCCAGTACTTC
CAISESQGGETQYF
>TRBV20-1|.|TRBJ2-2|many
TGCAGTGCTTCACGTAGGGGGGAGCTGTTTTTT
CSASRRGELFF
>TRBV29-1|TRBD1|TRBJ2-7|many
TGCAGCGTTGCCGGGACAGGGGCAGGATACGAGCAGTACTTC
CSVAGTGAGYEQYF
>TRBV7-6|.|TRBJ2-1|many
TGTGCCAGCAGCTTATGGCAGGGATCTTACAATGAGCAGTTCTTC
CASSLWQGSYNEQFF
>TRBV5-1|.|TRBJ2-5|many
TGCGCCAGCGTTGGGGCGGGGGAGACCCAGTACTTC
CASVGAGETQYF
>TRBV29-1|.|TRBJ2-7|many
TGCAGCGTTGCTCTCGTGGGGACCTACGAGCAGTACTTC
CSVALVGTYEQYF
>TRBV29-1|.|TRBJ2-4|.
TGCAGCGTTGAACCCCCTGTCAGGGGCGACATTCAGTACTTC
CSVEPPVRGDIQYF
>TRBV12-3/TRBV12-4|.|TRBJ2-1|many
TGTGCCAGCAGTCAGGACTGGCTGGGGTACAATGAGCAGTTCTTC
CASSQDWLGYNEQFF
>TRBV28|.|TRBJ2-7|many
TGTGCCAGCAGTCCCTCGGTATTTGGCGGGTACGAGCAGTACTTC
CASSPSVFGGYEQYF
>TRBV6-7|.|TRBJ2-6|many
TGTGCCAGCAGTTACTCGATAAGAGGGGGTTTCTCTGGGGCCAACGTCCTGACTTTC
CASSYSIRGGFSGANVLTF
>TRBV5-4|TRBD1|TRBJ2-7|many
TGTGCCAGCAGCCGAGGACAGGGTGGGCTCTACGAGCAGTACTTC
CASSRGQGGLYEQYF
>TRBV7-2|.|TRBJ2-7|many
TGTGCCAGCAGCCGAACGGGACCGCTTGCCTCCTACGAGCAGTACTTC
CASSRTGPLASYEQYF
>TRBV12-5|.|TRBJ2-5|many
TGTGCTAGTGGCTATAGGGACGAGACCCAGTACTTC
CASGYRDETQYF
>TRBV7-8|.|TRBJ2-7|many
TGTGCCAGCAGCTTTCAGGGTTACGAGCAGTACTTC
CASSFQGYEQYF
>TRBV28|TRBD1|TRBJ1-6|many
TGTGCCAGCAGATACCGGGACAGTAATTCACCCCTCCACTTT
CASRYRDSNSPLHF
>TRBV7-9|.|TRBJ2-3|many
TGTGCCAGCAGCTTAGGAGCGTTGAGCACAGATACGCAGTATTTT
CASSLGALSTDTQYF
>TRBV29-1|TRBD1|TRBJ2-4|many
TGCAGCGTTGACGGAGGGACAGGGGGGGACATTCAGTACTTC
CSVDGGTGGDIQYF
>TRBV28|TRBD2|TRBJ2-2|many
TGTGCCAGCGAACCCGACCTAGGACTAGCGGGAAACACCGGGGAGCTGTTTTTT
CASEPDLGLAGNTGELFF
>TRBV2|TRBD2|TRBJ2-7|few
TGTGCCAGCAGTGAAGTGGGACTAGCGGGGCCACAGCAGTACTTC
CASSEVGLAGPQQYF
>TRBV11-2|.|TRBJ1-2|.
TGTGCCAGCAGCTTCACCCGGGGGGCGGACTATGGCTACACCTTC
CASSFTRGADYGYTF
>TRBV7-2|TRBD1|TRBJ2-5|few
TGTGCCAGCAGCCCCGGACAGGCAAGGCTAGAGACCCAGTACTTC
CASSPGQARLETQYF
>TRBV7-2|TRBD2|TRBJ2-7|.
TGTGCCAGCAGCGGATCCGGGACTAGCCCCTTCGAGCAGTACTTC
CASSGSGTSPFEQYF
>TRBV27|TRBD2|TRBJ2-1|many
TGTGCCAGCAGTCGGCTAGCGGGAGTTGTTGAGCAGTTCTTC
CASSRLAGVVEQFF
>TRBV4-1|TRBD2|TRBJ2-1|.
TGCGCCAGCAGCCATGTTCTAGCGGGGGGGCGTAATGAGCAGTTCTTC
CASSHVLAGGRNEQFF
>TRBV28|.|TRBJ1-5|.
TGTGCCAGCAGATTACAGCCCCCGGAGGATCAGCCCCAGCATTTT
CASRLQPPEDQPQHF
>TRBV3-1|.|TRBJ1-6|.
TGTGCCAGCAGCCAAGAGCCAGGGGCGGGAGGAACCCTCCACTTT
CASSQEPGAGGTLHF
>TRBV29-1|TRBD1|TRBJ1-2|.
TGCAGCGTTGATGGGACAGGGGGCGGCTACACCTTC
CSVDGTGGGYTF
>TRBV20-1|TRBD1|TRBJ1-1|.
TGCAGTGCTAGAGTAGGGACAGAGGGTGGGACTGAAGCTTTCTTT
CSARVGTEGGTEAFF
>TRBV2|.|TRBJ2-5|many
TGTGCCAGCAGTGAAAGGACTAACCAAGAGACCCAGTACTTC
CASSERTNQETQYF
>TRBV6-2/TRBV6-3|TRBD2|TRBJ2-2|many
TGTGCCAGCAGGCGGGAGACGGGCACCGGGGAGCTGTTTTTT
CASRRETGTGELFF